The clone carrying this T cell receptor beta chain was seen repeatedly, ten times or more. TCR beta CDR3 regions were amplified from RNA transcripts. TCR CDR3 underwent first-round RT-PCR with the HTBI primer set. TCRdb redid the calling of the multiplex PCR reads with MiXCR, one entry per CDR3 protein. The sample lists approximately 370,000 distinct CDR3 sequences; about 16% were seen once. This entry comes from a study of T cells in Graves' hyperthyroidism and ophthalmopathy. The CDR3 runs to 16 residues. Germline CDR1 LGHDT, CDR2 YNNKEL (reference sequence). V was pared by 2 bases and J by 4 bases, with 14 bases between. The study excluded patients with uncontrolled infection, other autoimmune disease, pregnancy or lactation.

The chain combines TRBV3-1 with TRBJ1-4, with TRBD1 as a possible D gene (6 bases). This receptor was taken from a young woman with Graves' hyperthyroidism. Sample: blood. CDR3 sequence: CASSQPGGHGNEKLFF. DNA of the CDR3: TGTGCCAGCAGCCAACCGGGGGGACACGGTAATGAAAAACTGTTTTTT.